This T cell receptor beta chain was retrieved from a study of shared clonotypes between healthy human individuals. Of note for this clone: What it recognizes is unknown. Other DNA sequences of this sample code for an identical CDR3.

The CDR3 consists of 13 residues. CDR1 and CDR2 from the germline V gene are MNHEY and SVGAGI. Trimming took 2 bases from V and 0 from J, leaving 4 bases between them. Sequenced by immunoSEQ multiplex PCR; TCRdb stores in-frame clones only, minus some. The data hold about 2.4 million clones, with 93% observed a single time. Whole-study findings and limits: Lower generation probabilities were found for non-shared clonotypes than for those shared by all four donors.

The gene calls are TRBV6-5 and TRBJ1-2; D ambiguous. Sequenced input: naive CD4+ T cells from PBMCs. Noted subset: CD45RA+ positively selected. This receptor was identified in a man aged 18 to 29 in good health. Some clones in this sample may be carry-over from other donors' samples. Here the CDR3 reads CASSYGPNYGYTF. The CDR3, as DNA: TGTGCCAGCAGTTACGGACCTAACTATGGCTACACCTTC.